The 24 T cell receptor beta chains listed next were all sequenced from one sample in a study of T cell repertoires in cytomegalovirus infection. One entry per CDR3 protein results from TCRdb running MiXCR on the reads. Among more than 150,000 distinct CDR3 sequences listed, less than 25% were seen once. The sample comprised PBMCs. The source is a human donor in good health (CMV status not recorded). Some clones in this sample may be carry-over from other donors' samples.

This clonotype was recorded a few times. The chain combines TRBV2 with TRBJ2-7; 7 bases map to TRBD1. There are 19 residues in the CDR3. Germline V CDR1 and CDR2: SNHLY, FYNNEI. The junction had 17 bases not matched to a gene; V was cut back by 1 base and J by 2 bases. This CDR3 reads CASSEEGDRAGTVAYEQYF. CDR3 nucleotides: TGTGCCAGCAGTGAAGAAGGGGACCGAGCCGGGACAGTCGCCTACGAGCAGTACTTC.

This clonotype was counted a few times. V gene TRBV11-1 combines with J gene TRBJ1-6; D unclear. V dropped 2 bases and J dropped 9 bases, with 8 bases sitting between them. CDR3 size: 13 residues. The V gene's germline CDR1 is SGHAT and CDR2 FQDESV (reference sequence). CDR3 DNA sequence: TGTGCCAGCAGCTTAAACGAGGTTTCACCCCTCCACTTT. It yields the protein CASSLNEVSPLHF.

This clonotype was counted between two and nine times. The chain joins TRBV12-3 or TRBV12-4 to TRBJ2-3; TRBD2 aligns across 10 bases. CDR3 length equals 16 residues. V trimming: 7 bases; J trimming: 2 bases; junction bases outside the gene matches: 9. The CDR3 reads CASTPRTSGNTDTQYF. The DNA for the CDR3 is TGTGCCAGCACCCCCCGGACTAGCGGAAACACAGATACGCAGTATTTT.

This clonotype was seen many times. V gene TRBV7-2 combines with J gene TRBJ2-7; perhaps TRBD2 as D (5 bases). Germline V gene lookup returns CDR1 SGHTA and CDR2 FQGNSA. This CDR3 is 13 amino acids long. The V end was cut by 5 bases, the J end by 4 bases, with 12 bases between. CDR3 in DNA: TGTGCCAGCAGCGAGGGATTGAGGTACGAGCAGTACTTC. Protein sequence: CASSEGLRYEQYF.

This clonotype was detected ten times or more. The chain employs TRBV7-8 and TRBJ2-1; 9 bases line up with TRBD1. The V and J ends lost 4 bases and 9 bases, in that order; junction bases with no gene match: 7. Germline lookup yields CDR1 SGHVS and CDR2 FQNEAQ. The CDR3 contains 14 residues. CDR3: CASSSMGQGGEQFF. Written as DNA, the CDR3 is TGTGCCAGCAGCTCCATGGGACAGGGAGGTGAGCAGTTCTTC. Full variable domain (outside the CDR3, taken from reference TRBV7-8 and TRBJ2-1): GAGVSQSPRYKVAKRGQDVALRCDPISGHVSLFWYQQALGQGPEFLTYFQNEAQLDKSGLPSDRFFAERPEGSVSTLKIQRTQQEDSAVYLCASSSMGQGGEQFFGPGTRLTVL.

This clonotype was counted a few times. The CDR3 DNA reads as TGTGCCAGCCGCCTCTCGAATGAAAAACTGTTTTTT. Translated, it gives CASRLSNEKLFF. This chain joins TRBV19 and TRBJ1-4; D is ambiguous. The CDR3 loop spans 12 amino acids. Germline V lookup: CDR1 LNHDA, CDR2 SQIVND (reference sequence). V was cut by 9 bases and J by 5 bases, with 10 bases left in between.

This clonotype came up many times. The chain employs TRBV7-8 and TRBJ1-1; TRBD1 might be the D (5 bases). This CDR3 is built from 14 residues. Germline V gives CDR1 SGHVS, CDR2 FQNEAQ. Trimming stripped 4 bases from V and 1 base from J, with 10 bases between. The CDR3 DNA reads TGTGCCAGCAGCTGGGACGGTGGGAACACTGAAGCTTTCTTT. It encodes CASSWDGGNTEAFF.

The J gene is TRBJ2-2, the V gene TRBV2; D is perhaps TRBD1 (5 bases). The CDR3 covers 12 residues. The germline V gene has CDR1 SNHLY and CDR2 FYNNEI. The V gene lost 9 bases and the J gene lost 6 bases, with 11 bases spanning the gap. CDR3: CASPTAAGELFF. DNA for the CDR3: TGTGCCAGTCCGACAGCCGCCGGGGAGCTGTTTTTT.

The genes are TRBV4-3 and TRBJ2-1, with 8 bases aligning to TRBD2. The CDR3 spans 16 residues. V trimming: 0 bases; J trimming: 2 bases; junction bases outside the gene matches: 3. Germline V gives CDR1 LGHNA, CDR2 YSLEER. This chain's CDR3 is CASSQESSGTYNEQFF. In DNA form, the CDR3 reads TGCGCCAGCAGCCAAGAAAGTAGCGGGACCTACAATGAGCAGTTCTTC.

The V gene is TRBV28, the J gene TRBJ2-5; the D gene is possibly TRBD2 (6 bases). The CDR3 spans 14 residues. V was shortened by 3 bases and J by 3 bases, with 11 bases between the two germline ends. Germline CDR1 MDHEN, CDR2 SYDVKM. This CDR3 reads CASSFGWGEETQYF. CDR3 DNA sequence: TGTGCCAGCAGTTTTGGGTGGGGGGAAGAGACCCAGTACTTC.

In nucleotides, the CDR3 is TGCAGCGTCCAAGCCAACCCGTTTGGCTCTGGGGCCAACGTCCTGACTTTC. It yields the protein CSVQANPFGSGANVLTF. The rearrangement uses TRBV29-1 and TRBJ2-6; D unresolved. V lost 6 bases, J lost 0 bases, and 18 bases lay in between. Germline-derived CDR1 and CDR2 are SQVTM and ANQGSEA. The CDR3 loop spans 17 amino acids. The variable domain in full, with the rest retrieved from reference TRBV29-1 and TRBJ2-6, is SAVISQKPSRDICQRGTSLTIQCQVDSQVTMMFWYRQQPGQSLTLIATANQGSEATYESGFVIDKFPISRPNLTFSTLTVSNMSPEDSSIYLCSVQANPFGSGANVLTFGAGSRLTVL.

In this sample, this clonotype turned up many times. The gene calls are TRBV4-1 and TRBJ1-2; TRBD1 agrees at 9 bases. The germline CDR1 and CDR2 sequences are MGHRA and YSYEKL. J gave up 6 bases and V 3 bases, and 5 bases lay outside the gene matches. CDR3 length: 14 amino acids. The CDR3 protein is CASSQPGQGHGYTF. Written as DNA, the CDR3 is TGCGCCAGCAGCCAGCCGGGACAGGGACATGGCTACACCTTC.

The chain joins TRBV28 to TRBJ1-2, with 7 bases identical to TRBD1. The trim removed 5 bases at V and 7 bases at J, leaving 10 bases unmatched. This CDR3 has 14 amino acids. Looked up from germline, CDR1 is MDHEN and CDR2 is SYDVKM. The CDR3 nucleotides are TGTGCCAGCAGTCGACAGGGCGGTTTGGGTGGCTACACCTTC. The encoded protein is CASSRQGGLGGYTF.

V gene TRBV6-1 combines with J gene TRBJ1-1; tentative D call: TRBD1 (5 bases). There are 13 residues in the CDR3. The germline gives CDR1 MNHNS, CDR2 SASEGT. V lost 5 bases and J lost 3, with 10 bases in between. As DNA, the CDR3 is TGTGCCAGCAGTTATGGGGGGGACACTGAAGCTTTCTTT. Amino acids: CASSYGGDTEAFF.

V usage is TRBV5-1 and J usage is TRBJ1-5; 9 bases match TRBD1. The germline V gene encodes CDR1 SGHRS and CDR2 YFSETQ. Germline trimming cut 0 bases from V and 5 bases from J; bases unmatched to any gene: 3. This CDR3 is built from 15 residues. The CDR3 DNA follows: TGCGCCAGCAGCTTGGGACAGGGGGATTATCAGCCCCAGCATTTT. The encoded protein is CASSLGQGDYQPQHF.

There are many counts of this clonotype. The chain employs TRBV7-2 and TRBJ2-1; no definite D call. Germline V lookup: CDR1 SGHTA, CDR2 FQGNSA. The CDR3 spans 12 residues. V was clipped by 6 bases and J by 8 bases, with 11 bases between them. CDR3 nucleotides: TGTGCCAGCAGGCAAATAGCTGATGAGCAGTTCTTC. It yields the protein CASRQIADEQFF.

The CDR3 protein is CASSLLGAGGFGNTIYF. The CDR3 DNA reads as TGTGCCAGCAGTTTGCTGGGGGCAGGGGGCTTTGGAAACACCATATATTTT. The rearrangement joins TRBV12-3 or TRBV12-4 to TRBJ1-3; TRBD1 matches 8 bases. The CDR3 is made up of 17 amino acids. The V segment lost 3 bases and the J segment 3 bases; nucleotides outside the gene matches: 10.

This clonotype was counted a few times. The chain combines TRBV27 with TRBJ1-2, with 10 bases matching TRBD1. The V and J ends lost 8 bases and 8 bases, in that order; junction bases with no gene match: 5. The V gene's germline CDR1 is MNHEY and CDR2 SMNVEV (reference sequence). This CDR3 is built from 12 residues. CDR3 region: CASLGQGEGYTF. In DNA form, the CDR3 reads TGTGCCAGCCTAGGACAGGGGGAGGGCTACACCTTC.

The chain employs TRBV29-1 and TRBJ1-2; no clear D. V was shortened by 0 bases and J by 4 bases, with 9 bases between the two germline ends. The germline V gene has CDR1 SQVTM and CDR2 ANQGSEA. The CDR3 is 13 amino acids. CDR3 bases: TGCAGCGTTGAAGAGGGTTCCGTCTATGGCTACACCTTC. Translating it yields CSVEEGSVYGYTF.

This clonotype was recorded many times. V is TRBV12-3 or TRBV12-4 and J is TRBJ2-2; TRBD1 matches 7 bases. The CDR3 covers 15 residues. J lost 4 bases, V lost 5 bases, and 7 bases had no gene match. CDR3 in DNA: TGTGCCAGCAGTCTAAGACAGGGAAGCACCGGGGAGCTGTTTTTT. Protein product: CASSLRQGSTGELFF.

Note on this clonotype: A single base separates this from a much larger clone, so it may be a read error. The rearrangement links TRBV11-3 to TRBJ2-1; 9 bases are shared with TRBD1. The V gene's germline CDR1 is SGHNT and CDR2 YENEEA. The CDR3 covers 15 residues. CDR3 in amino acids: CASSVGQGPYNEQLF. In nucleotides, the CDR3 is TGTGCCAGCAGCGTGGGACAGGGCCCCTACAATGAGCAGTTATTC.

Note on this clonotype: A read error is possible here, since a much larger clone lies one base away. This chain connects TRBV7-4 to TRBJ1-2, with D possibly being TRBD1 (6 bases). CDR1 SGHVT and CDR2 SQSDAQ come from the germline V gene. This CDR3 is 15 amino acids long. The CDR3 is CVSSFPTGGRDGYTF. Written as DNA, the CDR3 is TGTGTCAGCAGCTTTCCGACCGGGGGCCGGGATGGCTACACCTTC.

This clonotype was detected ten times or more. The chain is built from TRBV7-2 and TRBJ1-1; TRBD1 matches at 7 bases. Germline V CDR1 and CDR2: SGHTA, FQGNSA. The length of the CDR3 is 15 residues. V lost 5 bases, J lost 2 bases, and 8 bases stayed unmatched. CDR3: CASSLKGTANTEAFF. In DNA, the CDR3 is TGTGCCAGCAGCCTAAAGGGGACAGCTAACACTGAAGCTTTCTTT. The variable domain in full, completed from reference TRBV7-2 and TRBJ1-1, reads GAGVSQSPSNKVTEKGKDVELRCDPISGHTALYWYRQSLGQGLEFLIYFQGNSAPDKSGLPSDRFSAERTGGSVSTLTIQRTQQEDSAVYLCASSLKGTANTEAFFGQGTRLTVV.

This clonotype was recorded many times. The chain joins TRBV7-9 to TRBJ1-1; D not certain. Trimming shortened V by 0 bases and J by 8 bases, and 4 bases separated the two germline ends. CDR1 SEHNR and CDR2 FQNEAQ come from the germline V gene (reference sequence). The CDR3 has 11 residues. The CDR3 region is CASSLAGEAFF. CDR3 in DNA: TGTGCCAGCAGCTTAGCGGGGGAAGCTTTCTTT.